The next 9 T cell receptor beta chains were all read from a single sample in a study of CD8 T cells in ankylosing spondylitis (dated by TCRdb to 2015 to 2018). Overall study outcomes, separate from this receptor: A TCR beta motif made up of several highly homologous amino acid variants appeared to be characteristic of blood from ankylosing spondylitis patients.

The library was made by 5' RACE. Sequencing instrument: Illumina HiSeq 2500. Using fastp trimming at Q25 and MiXCR clonotype assembly, TCRdb reanalyzed the public sequencing data and kept in-frame beta chains. Merged by CDR3 protein, the rows form single entries marked with the most common genes and DNA. This sample gives about 540,000 distinct CDR3 sequences in total; about 12% of them show up just once. The ten largest clonotypes hold over 6.5% of the sample. For these receptors, no antigen is known. Sequencing was carried out using blood, either unsorted or a sorted T cell fraction (not recorded which). These receptors all come from a male donor with ankylosing spondylitis.

This clonotype was counted only a few times. This chain joins TRBV13 and TRBJ2-2; D is unresolved. Germline CDR1 PRHDT, CDR2 FYEKMQ (reference sequence). V lost 6 bases, J lost 9 bases, and 8 bases lay in between. The CDR3 sequence is 11 residues long. CDR3 sequence (DNA): TGTGCCAGCAGGAGGCGGCGGGAGCTGTTTTTT. The encoded protein is CASRRRRELFF.

The chain joins TRBV5-5 to TRBJ2-7; 10 bases match TRBD2. Germline V lookup: CDR1 SGHKS, CDR2 YYEKEE (reference sequence). V shed 6 bases and J 4 bases; nucleotides not matched to a gene: 7. The CDR3 runs 14 residues. CDR3 sequence (DNA): TGTGCCAGCACCCTAGCGGGAGTTCGGTACGAGCAGTACTTC. This codes for CASTLAGVRYEQYF. The full variable domain, with the rest looked up from reference TRBV5-5 and TRBJ2-7, is DAGVTQSPTHLIKTRGQQVTLRCSPISGHKSVSWYQQVLGQGPQFIFQYYEKEERGRGNFPDRFSARQFPNYSSELNVNALLLGDSALYLCASTLAGVRYEQYFGPGTRLTVT.

This clonotype showed up many times. The genes are TRBV5-1 and TRBJ2-3; 7 bases are a match to TRBD2. The CDR3 totals 17 residues. After removal of 4 bases from V and 0 bases from J, the junction contained 11 bases not matched to a gene. CDR1 and CDR2 from the germline V gene are SGHRS and YFSETQ. In nucleotides, the CDR3 is TGCGCCAGCAGCATAGGGCCTAGCGGCTCTAGCACAGATACGCAGTATTTT. Its protein product is CASSIGPSGSSTDTQYF.

This clonotype has a handful of counts. The chain recombines TRBV7-9 with TRBJ2-1, with 9 bases lining up with TRBD2. CDR3 size: 16 residues. V lost 5 bases and J lost 6; bases outside the gene matches: 11. Germline CDR1 reads SEHNR; CDR2 reads FQNEAQ (reference sequence). The DNA of the CDR3 is TGTGCCAGCAGCCGATCGGGACTAGCCGCCTTCAATGAGCAGTTCTTC. Translating it yields CASSRSGLAAFNEQFF.

This clonotype was found a few times. The chain combines TRBV6-5 with TRBJ2-1; the D gene is possibly TRBD1 (6 bases). The CDR3 runs 15 residues. The V and J ends lost 4 bases and 4 bases respectively, with 14 bases between them. CDR1 is MNHEY and CDR2 is SVGAGI in the germline V gene. CDR3 nucleotide sequence: TGTGCCAGCAGTTTCACCGCAGGACAGTACAATGAGCAGTTCTTC. It codes for CASSFTAGQYNEQFF.

This clonotype came up many times. The chain couples TRBV5-1 to TRBJ2-1; tentatively, D is TRBD2 (6 bases). Germline V gives CDR1 SGHRS, CDR2 YFSETQ. V dropped 3 bases and J dropped 7 bases, with 17 bases sitting between them. There are 15 residues in the CDR3. The CDR3 bases are TGCGCCAGCAGCTCCCTCCTACGGGAGAGGAATGAGCAGTTCTTC. Its translation: CASSSLLRERNEQFF.

This clonotype was observed a few times. CDR3 loop: CATSDSPVRYNEQFF. CDR3 bases: TGTGCCACCAGTGATTCCCCCGTGCGGTACAATGAGCAGTTCTTC. The chain joins TRBV24-1 to TRBJ2-1, with no clear D. Trimming pared 2 bases from V and 4 bases from J, leaving 11 bases between. Looked up from germline, CDR1 is KGHDR and CDR2 is SFDVKD. The CDR3 sequence is 15 residues long.

This clonotype was seen a handful of times. The rearrangement uses TRBV9 and TRBJ2-7; TRBD2 aligns across 9 bases. The CDR3 contains 20 residues. Losses at the gene ends were 1 base for V and 0 bases for J; bases not matched to a gene: 17. Germline loops: CDR1 SGDLS, CDR2 YYNGEE. Written as DNA, the CDR3 is TGTGCCAGCAGCGTAACGACTGGGGCCGGGAGACTAGCGGACTCCTACGAGCAGTACTTC. It encodes CASSVTTGAGRLADSYEQYF.

This clonotype was counted many times. The V call is TRBV7-9, the J call TRBJ2-6; D unclear. Germline-derived CDR1 and CDR2 are SEHNR and FQNEAQ (reference sequence). Trimming cost V 2 bases and J 2 bases, with 1 base left between them. The CDR3 consists of 13 residues. Here the CDR3 reads CASSLTGANVLTF. CDR3 DNA sequence: TGTGCCAGCAGCTTAACTGGGGCCAACGTCCTGACTTTC.